Below, 14 T cell receptor beta chains from the same sample are listed, as sequenced in a study of blood T cell repertoires in COVID-19. Clones were sequenced by immunoSEQ multiplex PCR, and TCRdb holds only the in-frame ones, with some missing. The sample includes approximately 360,000 clones, more than 75% of them seen just once. The sequenced material came from PBMCs or T cells enriched from blood (not recorded which). Receptors were obtained from a woman in her 30s with acute COVID-19.

This clone was seen a single time. The V call is TRBV7-3, the J call TRBJ2-2, with a possible D match to TRBD1 (5 bases). V lost 2 bases, J lost 1 base, and 14 bases lay in between. The CDR3 is 17 residues long. Germline loops: CDR1 SGHTA, CDR2 FQGTGA. The CDR3 here is CASSLYPDNWNTGELFF. As DNA, the CDR3 is TGTGCCAGCAGCTTATATCCGGACAATTGGAACACCGGGGAGCTGTTTTTT.

The chain is built from TRBV12-5 and TRBJ2-1; 10 bases fit TRBD2. The length of the CDR3 is 17 residues. V gave up 4 bases and J gave up 5 bases; unmatched junction bases: 11. Germline V gene data show CDR1 as LGHNT and CDR2 as FRNRAP. CDR3 residues: CASGSPFLAGVNNEQFF. Written as DNA, the CDR3 is TGTGCTAGTGGTTCTCCTTTCCTAGCGGGGGTGAACAATGAGCAGTTCTTC.

This clone has just one count. The CDR3 sequence is CASSSDRTDTQYF. The CDR3 nucleotides read TGTGCCAGCAGCTCGGACAGGACGGATACGCAGTATTTT. V usage is TRBV11-2 and J usage is TRBJ2-3; TRBD1 matches 7 bases. Losses at the gene ends were 4 bases for V and 6 bases for J; bases not matched to a gene: 4. The CDR3 length is 13 residues. Germline V gene lookup returns CDR1 SGHAT and CDR2 FQNNGV.

CDR3 amino acids: CASSEDSGNGNTIYF. DNA for the CDR3: TGTGCCAGCAGTGAAGATTCCGGGAATGGAAACACCATATATTTT. V is TRBV6-1 and J is TRBJ1-3; D gene ambiguous. Germline values: CDR1 MNHNS, CDR2 SASEGT. CDR3 size: 15 residues. V was pared by 1 base and J by 3 bases, with 10 bases between.

The chain recombines TRBV11-2 with TRBJ2-7, with TRBD1 identical over 8 bases. J lost 2 bases, V lost 5 bases, and 17 bases had no gene match. The CDR3 loop spans 18 amino acids. Germline-derived CDR1 and CDR2 are SGHAT and FQNNGV. CDR3: CASSRRQGMAFRTYEQYF. The DNA for the CDR3 is TGTGCCAGCAGCCGCAGACAGGGGATGGCCTTTAGAACCTACGAGCAGTACTTC.

The J gene is TRBJ2-1, the V gene TRBV25-1, with D possibly TRBD2 on 7 matching bases. Trimming took 6 bases from V and 5 from J, leaving 20 bases between them. Per the germline V gene, CDR1 is MGHDK and CDR2 is SYGVNS. This CDR3 has 16 residues. CDR3 protein: CASSRGRGAVDNEQFF. The CDR3 nucleotides read TGTGCCAGCAGCCGAGGGAGGGGGGCCGTCGACAATGAGCAGTTCTTC.

For this clone: The same CDR3 arises from other DNA sequences in this sample as well. The chain has TRBV5-1 and TRBJ2-2; D gene uncertain. The CDR3 sequence is 14 residues long. With 0 bases removed from V and 1 base from J, the gap between germline ends came to 4 bases. Germline values: CDR1 SGHRS, CDR2 YFSETQ. CDR3 nucleotides: TGCGCCAGCAGCTTGGGACAGAACACCGGGGAGCTGTTTTTT. Amino acids: CASSLGQNTGELFF.

The V and J genes are TRBV7-3 and TRBJ2-2, with TRBD2 as a possible D gene (7 bases). The CDR3 is 15 amino acids. Germline V gene sequence: CDR1 SGHTA, CDR2 FQGTGA. Trimming left V 5 bases short and J 5 bases short, with 15 bases between. CDR3 loop: CASSQTGRGTGELFF. CDR3 DNA: TGTGCCAGCAGCCAAACAGGGCGGGGGACCGGGGAGCTGTTTTTT.

This chain connects TRBV5-4 to TRBJ1-1, with a tentative D call TRBD1 (5 bases). This CDR3 has 14 residues. The germline V and J ends were trimmed by 0 bases and 1 base, with 7 bases remaining between them. Germline CDR1 SGHNT, CDR2 YYREEE (reference sequence). The CDR3 region is CASSLDRQNTEAFF. CDR3 sequence (DNA): TGTGCCAGCAGCTTGGACAGGCAGAACACTGAAGCTTTCTTT.

CDR3 sequence reads: CASSPGQTPQYF. CDR3 sequence (DNA): TGTGCCAGCAGCCCCGGACAGACCCCGCAGTATTTT. The rearrangement joins TRBV7-3 to TRBJ2-3, with a weak D call TRBD1 (6 bases). V shed 5 bases and J shed 10 bases, with 13 bases lying between them. The CDR3 covers 12 residues. CDR1 is SGHTA, CDR2 FQGTGA, per germline.

The CDR3 DNA reads as TGTGCCAGCAGCCCCGCAGCGAACACCGGGGAGCTGTTTTTT. This gives the protein CASSPAANTGELFF. The V and J genes are TRBV9 and TRBJ2-2, with D hard to call. Germline V gene sequence: CDR1 SGDLS, CDR2 YYNGEE. V lost 4 bases to trimming and J lost 0 bases, with 7 bases between them. This CDR3 has 14 amino acids.

This rearrangement joins TRBV10-2 to TRBJ2-7, with D hard to call. V lost 9 bases and J lost 3, with 6 bases in between. The germline CDR1 and CDR2 sequences are WSHSY and SAAADI. The length of the CDR3 is 10 residues. CDR3 region: CASLNYEQYF. DNA of the CDR3: TGCGCCAGTTTAAACTACGAGCAGTACTTC.

The chain carries TRBV7-2 and TRBJ1-5, with 9 positions matching TRBD1. With 2 bases clipped from V and 0 bases from J, the junction kept 11 bases outside the gene matches. Germline lookup yields CDR1 SGHTA and CDR2 FQGNSA. The CDR3 is 19 amino acids. In DNA, the CDR3 is TGTGCCAGCAGCTTAACTGGACAGGGGCCTGTTAATAGCAATCAGCCCCAGCATTTT. Translating gives CASSLTGQGPVNSNQPQHF.

V is TRBV5-6 and J is TRBJ2-7; no clear D gene. The germline V and J ends were trimmed by 1 base and 2 bases, with 7 bases remaining between them. Germline V lookup: CDR1 SGHDT, CDR2 YYEEEE. The CDR3 covers 13 residues. The CDR3 loop is CASSLIRAYEQYF. CDR3 in DNA: TGTGCCAGCAGCTTGATCCGGGCCTACGAGCAGTACTTC.